This T cell receptor beta chain was identified in a study of shared clonotypes between healthy human individuals. Study observations and caveats: As a rule, naive subsets had a larger estimated richness than memory subsets. Roughly 5% of naive CD4 clonotypes were common to a handful of donors.

Naive CD8 cells lacked CD45RO, underwent positive selection for CCR7 and left out terminally differentiated effector memory CD45RA+ cells. TCRdb's table, derived via immunoSEQ multiplex PCR, lists solely in-frame clones and lacks some. The sample includes hundreds of thousands of clones, about 95% of them seen just once. This CDR3 has 15 amino acids. V shed 4 bases, J shed 0 bases, and the junction held 0 bases outside the gene matches. Germline CDR1 reads SGDLS; CDR2 reads YYNGEE. Concerning this clone itself: Its antigen is currently unknown.

The J gene is TRBJ2-1, the V gene TRBV9; 11 positions agree with TRBD2. The sample taken for sequencing was naive CD8+ T cells sorted from blood. The TCR originated in a woman in her twenties or thirties in good health. CDR3: CASSTSGSSYNEQFF. The CDR3 region has the DNA TGTGCCAGCAGCACTAGCGGGAGCTCCTACAATGAGCAGTTCTTC.